Listed below are T cell receptor beta chains from one sample, sequenced in a study of control samples from healthy donors and cancer patients. The table came from immunoSEQ multiplex PCR; TCRdb's copy has only in-frame clones and leaves some out. The sample has about 100,000 clones, over 90% seen once. Sequencing used blood. The receptors were sampled from a man between 18 and 29 years old in good health. Each CDR3 is given with its conserved first and last residue. A D gene is named only where the DNA matches it firmly. Clone size is stated in some rows and not others, as once, few, many or a class when expanded.

j_call	d_call	clone_size	v_call	cdr3_aa	cdr3_nt
TRBJ2-5	TRBD2	-	TRBV9	CASSVGLGEGQETQYF	TGTGCCAGCAGCGTAGGATTGGGGGAGGGACAAGAGACCCAGTACTTC
TRBJ2-5	TRBD2	-	TRBV7-7	CASSFHLGLAGAPGRETQYF	TGTGCTAGCAGCTTTCATTTGGGGTTAGCGGGGGCCCCAGGTCGGGAGACCCAGTACTTC
TRBJ2-5	-	-	TRBV4-1	CASSQDIGGWGTQYF	TGCGCCAGCAGCCAAGATATTGGGGGTTGGGGGACCCAGTACTTC
TRBJ1-4	TRBD1	once	TRBV5-6	CASSLGTGGEKLFF	TGTGCCAGCAGCTTGGGGACAGGGGGTGAAAAACTGTTTTTT
TRBJ2-3	-	-	TRBV27	CASSFGGRTDTQYF	TGTGCCAGCAGTTTCGGGGGGCGGACAGATACGCAGTATTTT
TRBJ1-5	TRBD1	-	TRBV6-1	CASSEALRRQGASRAKPQHF	TGTGCCAGCAGTGAAGCGTTGAGGAGACAGGGGGCAAGTCGAGCTAAGCCCCAGCATTTT
TRBJ2-6	-	-	TRBV5-4	CASSAVKDSRLIANVLTF	TGTGCCAGCAGCGCGGTTAAAGACTCTCGCTTAATAGCCAACGTCCTGACTTTC
TRBJ2-1	-	-	TRBV4-2	CASSQDPGGFEQFF	TGTGCCAGCAGCCAAGATCCGGGCGGGTTTGAGCAGTTCTTC
TRBJ1-6	-	-	TRBV4-3	CASSQEPDGEALHF	TGCGCCAGCAGCCAAGAGCCGGACGGAGAGGCCCTCCACTTT
TRBJ2-7	TRBD1	few	TRBV29-1	CSVAGTGTYEQYF	TGCAGCGTTGCGGGGACAGGGACCTACGAGCAGTACTTC
TRBJ1-2	-	once	TRBV6-5	CASVGYNYGYTF	TGTGCCAGCGTCGGGTATAACTATGGCTACACCTTC
TRBJ2-3	TRBD1	-	TRBV9	CASSVGTGGVDTQYF	TGTGCCAGCAGCGTCGGGACAGGGGGGGTAGATACGCAGTATTTT
TRBJ1-6	-	-	TRBV9	CASSVKGAGPSALHF	TGTGCCAGCAGCGTAAAAGGGGCCGGACCTTCAGCCCTCCACTTT
TRBJ2-3	TRBD2	-	TRBV5-6	CASSLPRLAGGTDTQYF	TGTGCCAGCAGCTTGCCCCGACTAGCGGGAGGCACAGATACGCAGTATTTT
TRBJ2-7	-	-	TRBV6-1	CASSELASLGSYEQYF	TGTGCCAGCAGTGAATTGGCTAGCTTGGGGTCCTACGAGCAGTACTTC
TRBJ1-5	-	-	TRBV2	CASKGEVVEPQHF	TGTGCCAGCAAAGGGGAGGTTGTAGAACCCCAGCATTTT
TRBJ2-2	-	-	TRBV4-2	CASSQVKGLYTGELFF	TGTGCCAGCAGCCAAGTAAAAGGGCTTTACACCGGGGAGCTGTTTTTT
TRBJ2-1	TRBD2	once	TRBV14	CASSQELLAGGRSSYNEQFF	TGTGCCAGCAGCCAAGAGCTCCTAGCGGGAGGCCGGAGCTCCTACAATGAGCAGTTCTTC
TRBJ1-2	TRBD1	-	TRBV6-5	CASSYLSGGSDGYTF	TGTGCCAGCAGTTACTTATCAGGGGGAAGTGATGGCTACACCTTC
TRBJ2-7	TRBD2	-	TRBV4-3	CASSLFGGRGSYEQYF	TGCGCCAGCAGCCTGTTTGGTGGGAGGGGCTCCTACGAGCAGTACTTC
TRBJ1-4	-	-	TRBV9	CASSLTGSTNEKLFF	TGTGCCAGCAGCCTAACTGGCTCAACTAATGAAAAACTGTTTTTT
TRBJ2-3	TRBD2	-	TRBV7-2	CASSDRRLAEGEDTQYF	TGTGCCAGCAGCGACAGACGACTAGCGGAGGGGGAAGATACGCAGTATTTT
TRBJ2-1	TRBD2	-	TRBV29-1	CSVEAGTRNNEQFF	TGCAGCGTTGAGGCAGGGACTAGGAACAATGAGCAGTTCTTC
TRBJ2-2	-	-	TRBV9	CASSDSGTAGTGELFF	TGTGCCAGCAGCGACTCCGGGACAGCGGGCACCGGGGAGCTGTTTTTT
TRBJ1-2	TRBD1	few	TRBV6-6	CASSPGQGGYGYTF	TGTGCCAGCAGTCCGGGACAGGGGGGCTATGGCTACACCTTC
TRBJ2-2	-	-	TRBV19	CASSTILANLNTGELFF	TGTGCCAGTAGTACCATACTCGCAAATCTGAACACCGGGGAGCTGTTTTTT
TRBJ1-4	-	-	TRBV28	CASSSQRPNEKLFF	TGTGCCAGCAGTTCTCAGAGACCTAATGAAAAACTGTTTTTT
TRBJ1-5	TRBD1	once	TRBV11-2	CASSSGTGAYSNQPQHF	TGTGCCAGCAGCTCCGGGACAGGGGCTTATAGCAATCAGCCCCAGCATTTT
TRBJ1-5	-	-	TRBV30	CAWSEQFNQPQHF	TGTGCCTGGAGCGAGCAGTTTAATCAGCCCCAGCATTTT
TRBJ1-2	-	-	TRBV6-5	CASSYTALARGYTF	TGTGCCAGCAGTTACACAGCCCTGGCGCGAGGCTACACCTTC
TRBJ1-5	TRBD1	-	TRBV6-2/TRBV6-3	CASSELGTGDGNQPQHF	TGTGCCAGCAGCGAACTTGGGACAGGGGACGGCAATCAGCCCCAGCATTTT
TRBJ1-2	-	-	TRBV11-2	CASSLEKAWGMGGYTF	TGTGCCAGCAGCTTAGAGAAGGCCTGGGGGATGGGAGGCTACACCTTC
TRBJ2-7	TRBD1	-	TRBV6-5	CASSYSDRAAHEQYF	TGTGCCAGCAGTTACTCAGACAGGGCGGCCCACGAGCAGTACTTC
TRBJ2-2	-	-	TRBV27	CASSPLDLTGELFF	TGTGCCAGCAGTCCACTCGATCTAACCGGGGAGCTGTTTTTT
TRBJ1-1	-	-	TRBV5-1	CASSSEQGGARAEAFF	TGCGCCAGCAGTTCGGAGCAAGGCGGTGCCCGCGCTGAAGCTTTCTTT
TRBJ2-6	TRBD1	-	TRBV2	CASSQGQGAGANVLTF	TGTGCCAGCAGTCAAGGACAGGGGGCTGGGGCCAACGTCCTGACTTTC
TRBJ2-3	-	once	TRBV3-1/TRBV3-2	CASSLGLEGTAGTQYF	TGTGCCAGCAGCCTAGGGCTAGAAGGCACCGCCGGGACGCAGTATTTT
TRBJ2-3	TRBD2	once	TRBV5-6	CASKYASGGADTQYF	TGTGCCAGCAAGTACGCTAGCGGGGGCGCAGATACGCAGTATTTT
TRBJ1-3	-	-	TRBV6-8	CASRKIRGNTIYF	TGTGCCAGCAGGAAGATAAGAGGAAACACCATATATTTT
TRBJ2-7	-	-	TRBV4-3	CASSQGAGQAYEQYF	TGCGCCAGCAGCCAAGGAGCGGGACAGGCCTACGAGCAGTACTTC
TRBJ2-3	-	-	TRBV27	CASSLKATDTQYF	TGTGCCAGCAGTTTAAAAGCTACAGATACGCAGTATTTT